Listed below are T cell receptor beta chains from one sample, sequenced in a study of shared clonotypes between healthy human individuals. Profiling relied on immunoSEQ multiplex PCR, and the TCRdb table lists in-frame clones only, not all of them. The profile shows about a million clones, 70% to 85% of them singletons. The specimen sequenced was memory CD4+ T cells from PBMCs. Receptors originate from a man between 18 and 35 years old in good health. Some clones in this sample may be carry-over from other donors' samples. CDR3s include the opening cysteine and the closing phenylalanine or tryptophan. D genes are given only for firm matches. Where a row states a size, it is once, few, many or the class of an expanded clone; other rows omit it.

>TRBD1|-|TRBV5-1|TRBJ2-3
TGCGCCAGCAGCTTGAAGCAGGGGGCGGGAGATACGCAGTATTTT
CASSLKQGAGDTQYF
>-|-|TRBV20-1|TRBJ2-5
TGCAGTGCGGATCAAGAGACCCAGTACTTC
CSADQETQYF
>-|-|TRBV27|TRBJ2-5
TGTGCCAGCAGATCAGGACGGGTCCAAGAGACCCAGTACTTC
CASRSGRVQETQYF
>-|-|TRBV15|TRBJ2-4
TGTGCCACCACCAAAAGGAATACGAAAAACATTCAGTACTTC
CATTKRNTKNIQYF
>-|-|TRBV30|TRBJ2-1
TGTGCCTGGACCCCTCCCCCAGGGGATGAGCAGTTCTTC
CAWTPPPGDEQFF
>TRBD2|-|TRBV7-2|TRBJ2-7
TGTGCCAGCAGCCAGGGACTAGCGATCTACGAGCAGTACTTC
CASSQGLAIYEQYF
>-|-|TRBV27|TRBJ1-2
TGTGCCAGCAGTTTACAAGGTTCCTATGGCTACACCTTC
CASSLQGSYGYTF
>-|-|TRBV19|TRBJ2-7
TGTGCCAGTACCCCCGGCGGTCCCTCCTACGAGCAGTACTTC
CASTPGGPSYEQYF
>-|-|TRBV20-1|TRBJ2-3
TGCAGTGCAGTATGGGGAGATACGCAGTATTTT
CSAVWGDTQYF
>TRBD1|-|TRBV27|TRBJ1-2
TGTGCCAGCAGACTAACCGGGACAGGAGTCTATGGCTACACCTTC
CASRLTGTGVYGYTF
>-|-|TRBV30|TRBJ2-3
TGTGCTTGGAATTTACATGGGACAGATACGCAGTATTTT
CAWNLHGTDTQYF
>TRBD2|-|TRBV18|TRBJ2-3
TGTGCCAGCTCACCAGGGGGACTAGCGGCCGCTAGCACAGATACGCAGTATTTT
CASSPGGLAAASTDTQYF
>-|once|TRBV28|TRBJ2-2
TGTGCCAGCACCATCGACAGTCGGGGTACCGGGGAGCTGTTTTTT
CASTIDSRGTGELFF
>-|once|TRBV5-1|TRBJ2-7
TGCGCCAGCAGCTTGGCGACGCGTCCCTGGAACGAGCAGTACTTC
CASSLATRPWNEQYF
>-|-|TRBV11-3|TRBJ2-5
TGTGCCAGCAGCTTAGGCAGCGGCGAGACCCAGTACTTC
CASSLGSGETQYF
>-|many|TRBV6-5|TRBJ1-5
TGTGCCAGCAGATACAGGGCTAATCAGCCCCAGCATTTT
CASRYRANQPQHF
>TRBD1|-|TRBV6-6|TRBJ1-5
TGTGCCAGCAGTCCGGGGACAGGACTGGCAAATCAGCCCCAGCATTTT
CASSPGTGLANQPQHF
>TRBD2|-|TRBV11-1|TRBJ2-7
TGTGCCAGCAGCTTAACAGCGGGAGGGCCAGTCGAGCAGTACTTC
CASSLTAGGPVEQYF
>-|-|TRBV27|TRBJ2-7
TGTGCCAGCAGTAGCCCGGGACAATCCTACGAGCAGTACTTC
CASSSPGQSYEQYF
>TRBD1|-|TRBV6-1|TRBJ2-3
TGTGCCAGCAGTGATAACCGGGACAGGATTTCAGATACGCAGTATTTT
CASSDNRDRISDTQYF
>-|-|TRBV5-1|TRBJ2-3
TGCGCCAGCAGCTTTGGCGGGATGGATACGCAGTATTTT
CASSFGGMDTQYF
>-|-|TRBV5-1|TRBJ1-1
TGCGCCAGCAGAGTAATCCTGAACACTGAAGCTTTCTTT
CASRVILNTEAFF
>TRBD2|-|TRBV9|TRBJ2-7
TGTGCCAGCAGCGTAGGACTAGCGGGAATGTACTACGAGCAGTACTTC
CASSVGLAGMYYEQYF
>-|-|TRBV5-1|TRBJ1-4
TGCGCCACCCGACAGACACCGGATAATGAAAAACTGTTTTTT
CATRQTPDNEKLFF
>-|-|TRBV11-3|TRBJ2-3
TGTGCCAGCAGCCTCTATACGGACACAGATACGCAGTATTTT
CASSLYTDTDTQYF
>-|-|TRBV5-1|TRBJ1-5
TGCGCCAGCAGCTTGGGACAGGCCAATCAGCCCCAGCATTTT
CASSLGQANQPQHF
>-|-|TRBV30|TRBJ2-4
TGTGCCTGGAGTGTAGCTCTTGGGAACATTCAGTACTTC
CAWSVALGNIQYF
>-|-|TRBV6-5|TRBJ1-1
TGTGCCAGCAGTTTGGGACCAGGGGCACTCCAAGCTTTCTTT
CASSLGPGALQAFF
>-|few|TRBV7-9|TRBJ1-1
TGTGCCAGCAGCTGGAGTGGGGACACTGAAGCTTTCTTT
CASSWSGDTEAFF
>-|-|TRBV7-8|TRBJ2-1
TGTGCCAGCAGCACCTCGGGAGCCCTTTCCTACAATGAGCAGTTCTTC
CASSTSGALSYNEQFF
>-|-|TRBV28|TRBJ2-7
TGTGCCAGCAGTCCCGTAAGAGGGGCCTACGAGCAGTACTTC
CASSPVRGAYEQYF
>-|-|TRBV15|TRBJ2-7
TGTGCCACCAGCAGAGATCAAGGGGGACGGTACGAGCAGTACTTC
CATSRDQGGRYEQYF
>-|-|TRBV5-1|TRBJ2-1
TGCGCCAGCAGCTTTATGACGGGATCAGATTACAATGAGCAGTTCTTC
CASSFMTGSDYNEQFF
>-|-|TRBV11-2|TRBJ1-2
TGTGCCAGCAGTGAGTGGGGGGATAACTATGGCTACACCTTC
CASSEWGDNYGYTF
>TRBD2|-|TRBV9|TRBJ2-7
TGTGCCAGCAGCGTAGTGCCAGCGGGGGAGCAGTACTTC
CASSVVPAGEQYF
>TRBD2|-|TRBV2|TRBJ2-7
TGTGCCAGCACTTTGACTAGCGGGGTCCACGAGCAGTACTTC
CASTLTSGVHEQYF
>-|-|TRBV28|TRBJ2-2
TGTGCCAGCAGTTTATTTTTCGGGGAGCTGTTTTTT
CASSLFFGELFF
>-|-|TRBV6-6|TRBJ1-1
TGTGCCAGCTTATACGGCGGCATCGGGGGGGCTGAAGCTTTCTTT
CASLYGGIGGAEAFF
>-|-|TRBV5-6|TRBJ1-4
TGTGCCAGCAGCTTGGCCCCGGGGTTCAGTGAAAAACTGTTTTTT
CASSLAPGFSEKLFF
>-|-|TRBV28|TRBJ2-7
TGTGCCAGCAGTCCGGACTTTCTAAGCTCCTACGAGCAGTACTTC
CASSPDFLSSYEQYF
>-|once|TRBV5-1|TRBJ1-2
TGCGCCAGCCGATCTGGGTATGGCTACACCTTC
CASRSGYGYTF
>-|-|TRBV7-2|TRBJ2-5
TGTGCCAGCAGCTTTTACAGGGAACAAGAGACCCAGTACTTC
CASSFYREQETQYF
>TRBD2|few|TRBV10-3|TRBJ2-1
TGTGCCATCAGTGAGTCGACTAGCGGGATTAGGAATGAGCAGTTCTTC
CAISESTSGIRNEQFF
>TRBD1|-|TRBV6-5|TRBJ1-1
TGTGCCAGCAGCTCAGGGGGCTTGAACACTGAAGCTTTCTTT
CASSSGGLNTEAFF
>-|-|TRBV5-1|TRBJ2-2
TGCGCCAGCAGCTTGGTAGGGAACGGGGAGCTGTTTTTT
CASSLVGNGELFF